These 9 T cell receptor beta chains share one sample of origin, sequenced in a study of cytomegalovirus exposure and HLA in healthy donors. A multiplex PCR was run with 60 Vbeta primers and 13 Jbeta primers. Sequencing was performed with immunoSEQ multiplex PCR; in TCRdb, only in-frame clones are kept and a portion is missing. The sample consists of 170,000 or so clones, 65% to 90% of them appearing once. Source material: PBMCs. The receptors originated from a man aged 45-65 years in good health and CMV-seropositive.

V usage is TRBV6-5 and J usage is TRBJ2-3; 7 bases line up with TRBD2. Germline V CDR1 and CDR2: MNHEY, SVGAGI. Unmatched junction bases numbered 5, after V lost 2 bases and J lost 0 bases. CDR3 length: 16 residues. The CDR3 spells CASSYMAGVSTDTQYF. In DNA, the CDR3 is TGTGCCAGCAGTTACATGGCGGGGGTGAGCACAGATACGCAGTATTTT.

This rearrangement joins TRBV6-1 to TRBJ2-5, with D maybe TRBD2 (7 bases). V gave up 3 bases and J gave up 5 bases, with 13 bases separating them. Germline CDR1 is MNHNS and CDR2 is SASEGT. There are 14 residues in the CDR3. The DNA for the CDR3 is TGTGCCAGCAGTGAGGGCAGGGGAGGGGAGACCCAGTACTTC. This sequence encodes CASSEGRGGETQYF.

This clone was recorded once. The CDR3 loop is CASSVGQGGYYGYTF. CDR3 DNA sequence: TGTGCCAGCAGCGTAGGACAGGGGGGATATTATGGCTACACCTTC. The V call is TRBV9, the J call TRBJ1-2; 9 positions agree with TRBD1. Unmatched junction bases numbered 5, after V lost 0 bases and J lost 5 bases. The CDR3 is made up of 15 amino acids. In germline, CDR1 is SGDLS, CDR2 YYNGEE. The full variable domain, with the rest looked up from reference TRBV9 and TRBJ1-2, is DSGVTQTPKHLITATGQRVTLRCSPRSGDLSVYWYQQSLDQGLQFLIQYYNGEERAKGNILERFSAQQFPDLHSELNLSSLELGDSALYFCASSVGQGGYYGYTFGSGTRLTVV.

The chain joins TRBV28 to TRBJ1-4; D gene uncertain. The germline V gene has CDR1 MDHEN and CDR2 SYDVKM. CDR3 length equals 12 residues. The V gene lost 2 bases and the J gene lost 10 bases, with 8 bases spanning the gap. This CDR3 reads CASSLPVAKLFF. The CDR3 nucleotides are TGTGCCAGCAGTTTACCTGTAGCAAAACTGTTTTTT.

This chain links TRBV6-5 with TRBJ1-1, with D perhaps TRBD1 (6 bases). V lost 4 bases and J lost 8, with 17 bases in between. The CDR3 extends over 14 amino acids. Germline V CDR1 and CDR2: MNHEY, SVGAGI. As DNA, the CDR3 is TGTGCCAGCAGTTCTATCCTTGGGGGCGAAGAAGCTTTCTTT. This encodes CASSSILGGEEAFF.

There are a few counts of this clone. CDR3 bases: TGTGCTAGTGGGCGGGACAGGGGAGGACAGTACTTC. Translated: CASGRDRGGQYF. The chain carries TRBV12-5 and TRBJ2-7; TRBD1 agrees at 10 bases. The V gene end was trimmed by 6 bases and the J gene end by 10 bases; junction bases not matched to a gene: 6. The CDR3 has 12 amino acids. The germline CDR1 and CDR2 sequences are LGHNT and FRNRAP.

This clone was observed a single time. The chain carries TRBV9 and TRBJ1-3, with TRBD1 as a possible D gene (5 bases). The CDR3 loop spans 15 amino acids. V was shortened by 5 bases and J by 2 bases, with 14 bases between the two germline ends. CDR1 and CDR2 from the germline V gene are SGDLS and YYNGEE. The CDR3 DNA sequence: TGTGCCAGCAGGGGGCAGGGAGGCCCTGGAAACACCATATATTTT. Its protein product is CASRGQGGPGNTIYF.

This chain connects TRBV19 to TRBJ2-3; possible D gene TRBD1, 5 bases. Per germline, CDR1 LNHDA and CDR2 SQIVND (reference sequence). The CDR3 totals 17 residues. V was shortened by 5 bases and J by 2 bases, with 20 bases between the two germline ends. CDR3: CASSLEQAPSVTDTQYF. CDR3 sequence (DNA): TGTGCCAGTAGTCTTGAACAGGCCCCTTCAGTCACAGATACGCAGTATTTT.

The genes are TRBV7-9 and TRBJ2-7, with 7 bases fitting TRBD2. V was clipped by 7 bases and J by 5 bases; unmatched bases: 11. The germline V gene encodes CDR1 SEHNR and CDR2 FQNEAQ (reference sequence). The CDR3 loop spans 14 amino acids. CDR3: CASTPSRGVDEQYF. The CDR3 DNA reads as TGTGCCAGCACCCCGTCTCGGGGGGTCGACGAGCAGTACTTC.